The T cell receptor beta chain under discussion was sequenced for a study of CD8 T cells in ankylosing spondylitis (dated by TCRdb to between 2016 and 2019). Broadly, across the study: To find TCR variants linked to disease, the study profiled T cell receptor beta repertoires in ankylosing spondylitis patients and healthy donors. Peripheral blood was sampled, and synovial fluid was additionally collected from ankylosing spondylitis patients. The full study cohort was made up of about 25 ankylosing spondylitis patients and roughly 100 healthy donors. Here is what the overall study found, with its caveats: A TCR beta motif of fewer than 10 highly homologous amino acid variants appeared characteristic of blood from ankylosing spondylitis patients. Some motif variants were previously reported in synovial fluid and blood of reactive arthritis patients, suggesting common disease-initiation mechanisms. In peripheral blood, the disease-linked clones were found at relatively low frequencies and had a CD8+ phenotype. According to the report, matched synovial fluid samples from ankylosing spondylitis patients were significantly enriched for the disease-linked clones.

Instrument used: Illumina HiSeq 2500. TCR beta libraries were prepared by quantitative 5'-RACE with molecular barcodes. As for the original processing: To identify disease-linked TCR variants, a new computational method was used, one built on a probabilistic model of VDJ rearrangement. TCRdb trimmed the raw reads at Q25, called clones with MiXCR and kept productive beta chains. Every CDR3 protein is listed once, alongside the most common genes and DNA of its rows. The V and J calls and clone size are TCRdb's, not the authors'. This sample holds roughly 150,000 distinct CDR3 sequences; roughly 34% were observed only once. The ten largest account for 4.5% to 6% of the sample. V sheds 2 bases and J sheds 6 bases, leaving 10 bases between their ends. Via the germline V gene, CDR1 is MNHNS and CDR2 SASEGT. The CDR3 measures 14 amino acids from cysteine to phenylalanine. The sequence is cut down to CDR3 DNA, 42 bases in frame from base 1.

Synovial fluid samples were matched to blood samples from the same ankylosing spondylitis patients. About this clonotype: It lacks a known antigen. One base away there is no much larger clone; base qualities are not given.

The specimen was synovial fluid, either unsorted or a sorted T cell fraction (not recorded which). The chain links TRBV6-1 with TRBJ1-4; TRBD1 is possibly the D segment (6 matching bases). The source of this sequence is a male donor with ankylosing spondylitis. The CDR3 region reads CASSEQGTDEKLFF. The sequenced DNA: TGTGCCAGCAGTGAACAGGGGACGGATGAAAAACTGTTTTTT.